This TCR beta chain was sequenced for a study of cytomegalovirus exposure and HLA in healthy donors. CDR1 is SNHLY, CDR2 FYNNEI, per germline. This CDR3 region has 15 residues. Trimming left V 4 bases short and J 1 base short, with 8 bases between. Libraries were prepared by immunoSEQ multiplex PCR; TCRdb keeps only in-frame clonotypes and omits some of them. Of about 120,000 clones listed, approximately 87% are singletons. This TCR came from a woman in her twenties or thirties in good health and CMV-seronegative. This chain uses TRBV2 with TRBJ1-6; D gene ambiguous. Material: PBMCs. CDR3 in amino acids: CASSAEGSYNSPLHF. The CDR3 bases are TGTGCCAGCAGTGCCGAGGGATCCTATAATTCACCCCTCCACTTT.